This TCR beta chain appears in the sequencing data of a study of radiation and T cells in renal cell carcinoma. The wider study: Nephrectomy followed 15 Gy stereotactic body radiation by 4 weeks.

The repertoire was sequenced with immunoSEQ multiplex PCR; TCRdb's copy has only in-frame clones and lacks some. The table shows 100,000 to 150,000 clones, with about four fifths occurring only once. Study-wide results and caveats: From baseline, blood top tumor clonotypes peaked at 2 weeks post-radiation. No pretreatment tumor biopsies were available for baseline clonotypes.

Worth noting for this clone: As yet, its antigen is unknown.

Specified time point: blood 2 weeks post-SBRT. Specified treatment: 15 Gy SBRT to primary tumor, nephrectomy 4 weeks later. After SBRT, blood was collected at 2 and 4 weeks, plus baseline. CDR1 and CDR2 from the germline V gene are KGHSH and LQKENI. Unmatched junction bases numbered 12, after V lost 3 bases and J lost 3 bases. The CDR3 runs 18 residues. Sequencing used blood, obtained from a patient whose treatment included radiotherapy and nephrectomy. This clonotype was obtained from a man in his fifties with renal cell carcinoma. V usage is TRBV18 and J usage is TRBJ1-1, with TRBD1 matching over 11 bases. The CDR3 DNA reads as TGTGCCAGCTCACCCCTTAGTAGGACAGGGGGCTTCGACACTGAAGCTTTCTTT. Protein: CASSPLSRTGGFDTEAFF. The full variable domain, rest sourced from reference TRBV18 and TRBJ1-1, is NAGVMQNPRHLVRRRGQEARLRCSPMKGHSHVYWYRQLPEEGLKFMVYLQKENIIDESGMPKERFSAEFPKEGPSILRIQQVVRGDSAAYFCASSPLSRTGGFDTEAFFGQGTRLTVV.